This T cell receptor beta chain was identified during a study of a mutant IDH1 vaccine in newly diagnosed glioma listed by TCRdb under 2021. Some background on the complete study: Patients received eight vaccinations in weeks 1, 3, 5, 7, 11, 15, 19 and 23, corresponding to visits V03 through V10. In the chemotherapy-containing groups, vaccination started alongside temozolomide cycles, whereas in patients who had radiotherapy alone it started 4-6 weeks after radiotherapy. The roughly 30 treated patients were around 62% male and roughly 40% female, with a mean age of around 40 years. Prior to enrollment, patients had been given standard therapy consisting of radiotherapy alone, temozolomide alone, or radiochemotherapy with temozolomide, with the combination given to most patients. Six visits were used for peripheral blood collection: V03 (baseline), V05, V07, V10, V12 and V13. For exploratory analyses, longitudinal TCRB deep sequencing was carried out in roughly 23 treated patients wherever samples were available. Overall study results and their limits: Immune responses induced by the vaccine were seen in roughly 92% of patients across multiple MHC alleles. It was noted by the authors that analyses of patient blood samples could not be reproduced owing to sample limitations. No apparent relationship was observed between pseudoprogression and alterations in the top peripheral T cell clonotypes detected by TCRB sequencing. Availability determined which PBMC samples were chosen for TCRB deep sequencing.

According to the study, the label for this sample's time point signals: week 23, last vaccination. A 20-mer mutant IDH1 peptide at 300 micrograms in Montanide made up each vaccine dose, which was injected subcutaneously together with topical imiquimod. Donors had newly diagnosed WHO grade 3 or 4 IDH1-mutant astrocytomas with loss of nuclear ATRX. The samples were drawn from NOA16, a multicentre, single-arm, open-label phase I trial in Germany that tested a mutant IDH1 peptide vaccine in humans for the first time. Genomic DNA for TCRB sequencing was isolated from EDTA blood with the DNeasy Blood and Tissue Kit. The CDR3 holds 14 amino acids from the cysteine to the phenylalanine. Just CDR3 DNA is preserved here, 42 bases in frame from base 1. According to the germline V gene, CDR1 reads SNHLY and CDR2 reads FYNNEI. V has 6 bases trimmed and J has 2 bases trimmed; junction bases matching no gene number 3.

Receptor libraries were prepared by the immunoSEQ multiplex PCR assay. Rearranged TCR beta chain sequences were amplified using the hsTCRB Kit according to the manufacturer's protocol. TCRB libraries were sequenced on an Illumina MiSeq. On the authors' methods: The kit vendor's proprietary platform handled demultiplexing, trimming and gene mapping. This immuneACCESS table, as held by TCRdb, lists in-frame sequences with V and J called but not all clones. Of the missing ones, under half trace to an unresolved V gene in checked studies; the others have no known cause. V and J calls plus clone size are reproduced from that table; the DNA served to infer D and trimming. The sample table records over 25,000 clones; roughly 90% of these occur just once. In total, the top ten clones hold less than 3% of the sample. This clone has more than one count but fewer than ten. Its specific antigen is unknown. No much larger clone exists at a distance of one base, and base qualities are not known.

The rearrangement combines TRBV2 with TRBJ2-2, with 7 bases in between that match TRBD2. The receptor was isolated from a middle-aged man with glioma. The specimen comprised PBMCs, sampled from a glioma patient whose treatment included an IDH1 peptide vaccine. The encoded CDR3 is CASSQRGNTGELFF. At the DNA level, the sequence is TGTGCCAGCAGCCAGCGGGGTAACACCGGGGAGCTGTTTTTT.